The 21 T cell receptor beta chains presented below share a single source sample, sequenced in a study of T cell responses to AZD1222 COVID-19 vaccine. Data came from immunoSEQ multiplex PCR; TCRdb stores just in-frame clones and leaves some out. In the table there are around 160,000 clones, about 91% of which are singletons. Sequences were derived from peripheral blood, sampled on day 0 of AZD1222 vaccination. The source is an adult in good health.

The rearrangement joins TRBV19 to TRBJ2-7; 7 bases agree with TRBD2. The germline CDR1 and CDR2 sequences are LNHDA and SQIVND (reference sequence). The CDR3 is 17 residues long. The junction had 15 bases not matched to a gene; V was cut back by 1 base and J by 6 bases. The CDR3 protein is CASSIVSTWREKGEQYF. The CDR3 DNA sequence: TGTGCCAGTAGTATAGTCTCAACGTGGCGGGAGAAAGGCGAGCAGTACTTC.

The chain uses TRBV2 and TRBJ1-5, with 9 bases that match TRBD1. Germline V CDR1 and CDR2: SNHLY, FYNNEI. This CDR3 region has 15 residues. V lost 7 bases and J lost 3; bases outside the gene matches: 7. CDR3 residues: CASTPGQGYNQPQHF. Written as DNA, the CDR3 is TGTGCCAGCACTCCGGGACAGGGCTACAATCAGCCCCAGCATTTT.

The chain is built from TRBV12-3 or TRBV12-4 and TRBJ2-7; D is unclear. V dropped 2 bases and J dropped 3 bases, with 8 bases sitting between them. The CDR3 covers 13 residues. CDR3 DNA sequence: TGTGCCAGCAGTTTATCGGCCCACTACGAGCAGTACTTC. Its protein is CASSLSAHYEQYF.

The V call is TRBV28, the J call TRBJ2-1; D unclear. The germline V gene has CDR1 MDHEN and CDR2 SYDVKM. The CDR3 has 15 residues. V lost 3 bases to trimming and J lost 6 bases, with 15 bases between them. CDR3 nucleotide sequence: TGTGCCAGCAGTTTCAGCCCCCGCTCGACCAATGAGCAGTTCTTC. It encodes CASSFSPRSTNEQFF.

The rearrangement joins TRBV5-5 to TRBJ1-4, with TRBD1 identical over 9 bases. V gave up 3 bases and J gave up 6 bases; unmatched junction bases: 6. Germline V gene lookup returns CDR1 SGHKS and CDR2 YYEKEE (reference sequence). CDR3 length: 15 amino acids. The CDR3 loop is CASSSGDRVDEKLFF. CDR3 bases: TGTGCCAGCAGCTCCGGGGACAGGGTTGATGAAAAACTGTTTTTT.

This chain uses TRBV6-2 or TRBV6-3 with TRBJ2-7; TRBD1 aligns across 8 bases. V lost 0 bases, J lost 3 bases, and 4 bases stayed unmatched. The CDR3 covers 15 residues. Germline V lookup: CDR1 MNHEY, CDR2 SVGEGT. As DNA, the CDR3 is TGTGCCAGCAGTTACTCGACGACAGGGGACTACGAGCAGTACTTC. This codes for CASSYSTTGDYEQYF.

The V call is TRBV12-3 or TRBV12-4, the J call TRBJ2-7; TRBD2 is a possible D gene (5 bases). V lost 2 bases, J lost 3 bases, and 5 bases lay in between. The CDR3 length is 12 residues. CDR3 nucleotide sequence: TGTGCCAGCAGTTTACGGGGCTACGAGCAGTACTTC. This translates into CASSLRGYEQYF.

In nucleotides, the CDR3 is TGTGCCAGCAGTCCAGGGCTTCGTGAAAAACTGTTTTTT. Translated, it gives CASSPGLREKLFF. This sequence joins TRBV28 and TRBJ1-4; D is possibly TRBD1 (5 bases). Trimming removed 5 bases at V and 7 bases at J, with 11 bases between. Looked up from germline, CDR1 is MDHEN and CDR2 is SYDVKM. There are 13 residues in the CDR3.

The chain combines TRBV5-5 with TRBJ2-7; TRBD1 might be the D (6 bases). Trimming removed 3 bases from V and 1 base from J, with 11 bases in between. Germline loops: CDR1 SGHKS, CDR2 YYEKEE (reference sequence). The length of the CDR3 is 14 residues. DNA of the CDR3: TGTGCCAGCAGCTGGGTCAGGGGATCCTACGAGCAGTACTTC. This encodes CASSWVRGSYEQYF.

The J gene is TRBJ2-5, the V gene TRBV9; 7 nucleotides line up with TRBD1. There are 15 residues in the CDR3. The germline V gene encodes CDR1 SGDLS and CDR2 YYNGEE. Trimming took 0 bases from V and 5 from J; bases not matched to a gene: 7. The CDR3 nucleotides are TGTGCCAGCAGCGTAGATTCACAGGGGTGGGAGACCCAGTACTTC. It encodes CASSVDSQGWETQYF.

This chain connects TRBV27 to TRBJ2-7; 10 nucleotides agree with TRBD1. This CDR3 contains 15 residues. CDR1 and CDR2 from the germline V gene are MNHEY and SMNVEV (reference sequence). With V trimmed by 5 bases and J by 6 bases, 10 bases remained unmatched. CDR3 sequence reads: CASSRWTGTGVEQYF. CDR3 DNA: TGTGCCAGCAGTCGGTGGACCGGGACAGGGGTCGAGCAGTACTTC.

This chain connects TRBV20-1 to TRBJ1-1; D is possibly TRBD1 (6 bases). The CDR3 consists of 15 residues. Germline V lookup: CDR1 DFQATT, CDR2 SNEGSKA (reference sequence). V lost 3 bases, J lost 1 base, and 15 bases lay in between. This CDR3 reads CSASQSRGTNTEAFF. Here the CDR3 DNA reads TGCAGTGCTAGTCAAAGCAGGGGCACGAACACTGAAGCTTTCTTT.

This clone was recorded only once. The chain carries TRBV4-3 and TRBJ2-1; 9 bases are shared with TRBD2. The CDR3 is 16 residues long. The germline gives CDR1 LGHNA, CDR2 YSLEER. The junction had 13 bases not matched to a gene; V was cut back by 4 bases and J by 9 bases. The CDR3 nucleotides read TGCGCCAGCAGCCTAATAGCGGGAGAAGGGACGGTTGAGCAGTTCTTC. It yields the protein CASSLIAGEGTVEQFF.

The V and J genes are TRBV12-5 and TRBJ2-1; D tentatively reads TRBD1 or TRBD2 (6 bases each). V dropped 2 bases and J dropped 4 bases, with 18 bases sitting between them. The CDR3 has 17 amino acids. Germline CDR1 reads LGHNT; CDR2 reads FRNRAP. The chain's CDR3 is CASGLPQGGKRYNEQFF. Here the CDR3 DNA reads TGTGCTAGTGGTTTGCCCCAAGGGGGGAAGCGGTACAATGAGCAGTTCTTC.

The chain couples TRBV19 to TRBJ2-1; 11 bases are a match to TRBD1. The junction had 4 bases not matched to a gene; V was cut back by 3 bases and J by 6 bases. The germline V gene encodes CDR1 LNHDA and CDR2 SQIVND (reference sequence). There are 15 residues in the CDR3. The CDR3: CASSIRTGGSNEQFF. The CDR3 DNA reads TGTGCCAGTAGTATCAGGACAGGGGGCTCCAATGAGCAGTTCTTC.

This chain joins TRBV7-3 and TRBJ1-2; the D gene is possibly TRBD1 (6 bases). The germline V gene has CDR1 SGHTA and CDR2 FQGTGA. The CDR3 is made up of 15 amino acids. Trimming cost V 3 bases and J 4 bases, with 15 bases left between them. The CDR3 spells CASSFWTRGVYGYTF. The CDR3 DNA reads TGTGCCAGCAGCTTTTGGACCAGGGGCGTCTATGGCTACACCTTC.

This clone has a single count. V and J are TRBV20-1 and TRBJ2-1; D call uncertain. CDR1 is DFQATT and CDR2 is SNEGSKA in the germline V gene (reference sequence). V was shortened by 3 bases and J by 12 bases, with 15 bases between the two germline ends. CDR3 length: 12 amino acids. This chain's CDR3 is CSASKELGGQFF. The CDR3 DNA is TGCAGTGCTAGTAAGGAACTCGGTGGGCAGTTCTTC.

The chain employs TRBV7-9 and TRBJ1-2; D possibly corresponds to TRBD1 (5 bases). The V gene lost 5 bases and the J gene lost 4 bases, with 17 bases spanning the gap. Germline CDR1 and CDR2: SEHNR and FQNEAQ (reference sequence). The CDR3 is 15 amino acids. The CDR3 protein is CASSAAGGVLYGYTF. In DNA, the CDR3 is TGTGCCAGCAGCGCCGCGGGAGGGGTTCTCTATGGCTACACCTTC.

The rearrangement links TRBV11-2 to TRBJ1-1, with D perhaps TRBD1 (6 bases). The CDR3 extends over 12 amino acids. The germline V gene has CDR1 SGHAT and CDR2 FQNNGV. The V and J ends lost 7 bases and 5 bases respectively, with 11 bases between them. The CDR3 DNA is TGTGCCAGCATAGGGGGGGATACTGAAGCTTTCTTT. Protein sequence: CASIGGDTEAFF.

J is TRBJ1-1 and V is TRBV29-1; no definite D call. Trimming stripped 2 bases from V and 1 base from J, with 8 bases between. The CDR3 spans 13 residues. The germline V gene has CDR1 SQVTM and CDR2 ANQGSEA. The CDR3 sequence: CSVERSGNTEAFF. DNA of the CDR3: TGCAGCGTTGAAAGGTCGGGGAACACTGAAGCTTTCTTT.

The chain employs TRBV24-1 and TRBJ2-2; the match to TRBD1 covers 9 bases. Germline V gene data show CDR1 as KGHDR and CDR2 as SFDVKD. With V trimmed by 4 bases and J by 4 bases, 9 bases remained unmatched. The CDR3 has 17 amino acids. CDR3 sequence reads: CATSDFTGGLGTGELFF. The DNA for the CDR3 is TGTGCCACCAGTGACTTTACAGGGGGCTTGGGCACCGGGGAGCTGTTTTTT.